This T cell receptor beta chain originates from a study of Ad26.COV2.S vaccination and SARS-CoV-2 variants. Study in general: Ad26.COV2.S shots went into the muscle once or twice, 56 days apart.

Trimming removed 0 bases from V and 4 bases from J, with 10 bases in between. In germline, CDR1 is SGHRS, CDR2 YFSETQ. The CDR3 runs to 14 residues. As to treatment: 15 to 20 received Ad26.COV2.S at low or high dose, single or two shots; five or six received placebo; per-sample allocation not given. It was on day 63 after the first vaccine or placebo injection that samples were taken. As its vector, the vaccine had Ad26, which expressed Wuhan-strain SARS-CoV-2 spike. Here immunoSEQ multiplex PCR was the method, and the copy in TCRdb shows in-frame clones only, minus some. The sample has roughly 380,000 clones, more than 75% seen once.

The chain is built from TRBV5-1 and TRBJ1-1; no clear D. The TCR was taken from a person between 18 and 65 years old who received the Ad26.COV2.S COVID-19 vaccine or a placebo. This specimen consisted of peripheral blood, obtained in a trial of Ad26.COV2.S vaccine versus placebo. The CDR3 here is CASSLGGRTTEAFF. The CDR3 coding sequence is TGCGCCAGCAGCTTGGGCGGACGGACCACTGAAGCTTTCTTT.